Sequencing of this TCR beta chain was carried out in a study of CXCR3-negative and CXCR3-positive naive CD8 T cells. Every subset of CD8+ T cells was sorted in triplicate at a few hundred thousand cells each. UMI-labeled 5' RACE TRB cDNA libraries were prepared from the cells. Each CDR3 protein gets one entry in TCRdb, which reprocessed the 5' RACE reads and gives no DNA. Here the sample table reports tens of thousands of distinct CDR3 sequences. With regard to this clonotype: Its antigen is not identified.

This CDR3 contains 16 residues. Looked up from germline, CDR1 is SEHNR and CDR2 is FQNEAQ (reference sequence). Whole-study results and caveats: Against CXCR3-negative naive cells, CXCR3-positive naive cells showed more hydrophobic TRB CDR3s. Diversity was high in both naive subsets and much lower in memory cells.

The V and J genes are TRBV7-9 and TRBJ1-2; without DNA, the TCRdb call of TRBD1 cannot be checked. This clonotype was obtained from a human donor in good health. Some clones in this sample may be carry-over from other donors' samples. The sequenced material came from naive CXCR3+ CD8+ T cells from blood. Subset indicated: CD45RO-CCR7+CD27+CD95- naive CD8+ T cells expressing CXCR3 (TNR3+). The chain's CDR3 is CASSLPPTGQPYGYTF.